What follows are 20 T cell receptor beta chains derived from one specimen sequenced in a study of tumor and adjacent non-tumor tissue in lung cancer. A modified ARM-PCR protocol with three rounds of nested PCR amplified TCRbeta. A single record per CDR3 protein comes from TCRdb applying MiXCR to the multiplex PCR reads. The repertoire holds about 81,000 distinct CDR3 sequences, with 72% as singletons. This sample's RNA came from whole unsorted tissue. Sequencing was performed on lung tumor tissue. Receptors originate from a woman aged 40 to 50 with non-small cell lung cancer.

This rearrangement joins TRBV29-1 to TRBJ2-3; 8 nucleotides match TRBD1. Germline V gene data show CDR1 as SQVTM and CDR2 as ANQGSEA. The CDR3 totals 12 residues. CDR3 in DNA: TGCGGCGACAGGGGAAGCACAGATACGCAGTATTTT. Protein: CGDRGSTDTQYF.

Points on this clonotype: Possible read error: a much larger clone is one base away. V usage is TRBV7-2 and J usage is TRBJ2-7, with TRBD1 as a possible D gene (5 bases). CDR1 and CDR2 from the germline V gene are SGHTA and FQGNSA. This CDR3 has 14 residues. Trimming took 4 bases from V and 3 from J, leaving 13 bases between them. The CDR3 here is CTSSSRTGFYEQYF. The CDR3 DNA reads as TGTACCAGCAGCTCCCGTACAGGATTCTACGAGCAGTACTTC.

A remark on this clonotype: Mismatch with germline at one junction end may stem from a read error. As DNA, the CDR3 is TGTACCAGCAGCTTACAAGAGAATCAGCACCAGCATTTT. It is translated as CTSSLQENQHQHF. The chain combines TRBV11-3 with TRBJ1-5; D is unresolved. This CDR3 comprises 13 residues. Germline CDR1 is SGHNT and CDR2 is YENEEA.

In regard to this clonotype: The junction does not match germline at one end; this may be a read error. The chain employs TRBV4-1 and TRBJ2-7; D possibly corresponds to TRBD2 (5 bases). There are 16 residues in the CDR3. Per germline, CDR1 MGHRA and CDR2 YSYEKL. In DNA, the CDR3 is TGCGCCATCAGCCAGGTGGCCGGGGAGATCCTTAACGAGCAGTACTTC. Translating it yields CAISQVAGEILNEQYF.

Of note for this clonotype: The junction shows a germline mismatch at one end, possibly a read error. The chain joins TRBV5-1 to TRBJ2-3, with TRBD2 as a possible D gene (5 bases). The CDR3 sequence is 14 residues long. Germline V gene data show CDR1 as SGHRS and CDR2 as YFSETQ. For the CDR3, the DNA is TGCGCCAACAACTTTCAATCTAGCACAGATACACAGTATTTT. Translating gives CANNFQSSTDTQYF.

On this clonotype: A much larger clone sits a single nucleotide away, making a read error possible. The V call is TRBV5-5, the J call TRBJ2-5; TRBD1 matches 7 bases. The CDR3 has 14 residues. Germline V lookup: CDR1 SGHKS, CDR2 YYEKEE (reference sequence). CDR3 amino acids: CVSSRGQDQETQYF. The DNA of the CDR3 is TGTGTCAGCAGCCGTGGACAGGACCAAGAGACCCAGTACTTC.

As to this clonotype: A clone one base away is much larger, so this may be a read error. The V gene is TRBV7-9, the J gene TRBJ2-1, with 11 bases that match TRBD2. CDR1 SEHNR and CDR2 FQNEAQ come from the germline V gene (reference sequence). The CDR3 has 16 amino acids. In DNA, the CDR3 is TGTGCCAACAGCTTAACTAGCGGGAGCTCCTACAATGAGCAGTTCTTC. It yields the protein CANSLTSGSSYNEQFF.

A few counts support this clonotype. The chain recombines TRBV2 with TRBJ2-2, with 7 bases identical to TRBD2. Germline V lookup: CDR1 SNHLY, CDR2 FYNNEI. This CDR3 spans 14 amino acids. The CDR3 here is CATKRDANTGELFF. The CDR3 DNA sequence: TGTGCTACCAAGCGGGATGCGAACACCGGGGAGCTGTTTTTT. Complete variable domain (other parts from reference TRBV2 and TRBJ2-2): EPEVTQTPSHQVTQMGQEVILRCVPISNHLYFYWYRQILGQKVEFLVSFYNNEISEKSEIFDDQFSVERPDGSNFTLKIRSTKLEDSAMYFCATKRDANTGELFFGEGSRLTVL.

This clonotype was seen just once. This rearrangement joins TRBV7-2 to TRBJ2-4, with 7 bases that match TRBD2. The ends lost 8 bases at V and 5 bases at J; junction bases unmatched: 6. From germline, CDR1 is SGHTA and CDR2 FQGNSA. The CDR3 is 13 amino acids. The CDR3 DNA is TGTGCCAGCGCAGGGAGGGTCGAAAACATTCAGTACTTC. It is translated as CASAGRVENIQYF.

The gene calls are TRBV20-1 and TRBJ2-2; TRBD2 is a possible D gene (7 bases). Germline CDR1 reads DFQATT; CDR2 reads SNEGSKA (reference sequence). V dropped 1 base and J dropped 7 bases, with 19 bases sitting between them. The CDR3 has 16 residues. CDR3 nucleotide sequence: TGCAGTGCTAGAGCCACTAATCGGGGGGCCGTCGGGGAGCTGTTTTTT. As protein: CSARATNRGAVGELFF.

Concerning this clonotype itself: At one end the junction does not follow the germline gene, possibly because of a read error. The genes are TRBV29-1 and TRBJ2-1, with D possibly being TRBD2 (5 bases). This CDR3 is 18 amino acids long. The germline V gene has CDR1 SQVTM and CDR2 ANQGSEA. CDR3 protein: CSVELVGVGIWSYNGQFF. The DNA of the CDR3 is TGCAGCGTTGAACTAGTGGGAGTAGGGATATGGTCCTACAATGGGCAGTTCTTC.

Turning to this clonotype: An end of the junction differs from the germline gene, which may be a read error. The chain uses TRBV6-5 and TRBJ1-1; D is uncertain. The CDR3 extends over 15 amino acids. The germline V gene encodes CDR1 MNHEY and CDR2 SVGAGI. This chain's CDR3 is CARHPRGFLNTEAFF. DNA of the CDR3: TGTGCCAGACACCCGCGGGGTTTTCTGAACACTGAAGCCTTCTTT.

A word on this clonotype: Germline is not matched at one junction end, which may reflect a read error. This chain links TRBV7-9 with TRBJ1-1, with 7 bases identical to TRBD1. Germline V gene sequence: CDR1 SEHNR, CDR2 FQNEAQ (reference sequence). The CDR3 contains 16 residues. The CDR3 loop is CVSSLWLGQMNTDAFF. The CDR3 nucleotides are TGTGTCAGCAGCTTATGGTTGGGACAGATGAACACTGATGCTTTCTTT.

This CDR3 reads CASSPTGAAVSPLHF. CDR3 bases: TGTGCCAGCAGCCCTACGGGCGCAGCGGTTTCACCCCTCCACTTT. V usage is TRBV7-9 and J usage is TRBJ1-6; D not resolved. The ends were cut back, 5 bases at V and 9 bases at J, with 17 bases in the middle. The CDR3 is made up of 15 amino acids. Germline CDR1 SEHNR, CDR2 FQNEAQ (reference sequence).

Concerning this clonotype: Lacking the conserved final phenylalanine or tryptophan, this CDR3 likely reflects a read error. CDR3 nucleotide sequence: TGTGCCAGCAATGGAAGAGCGGAAGAGACCCAGTACGTC. It yields the protein CASNGRAEETQYV. The chain links TRBV5-6 to TRBJ2-5; TRBD2 is a possible D gene (5 bases). The V gene's germline CDR1 is SGHDT and CDR2 YYEEEE. V was pared by 6 bases and J by 3 bases, with 12 bases between. The CDR3 contains 13 residues.

This clonotype occurred a few times. The junction departs from the called germline gene at one end, perhaps through a read error. The chain couples TRBV10-2 to TRBJ1-5, with D hard to call. Germline V gives CDR1 WSHSY, CDR2 SAAADI. This CDR3 contains 13 residues. CDR3 in amino acids: CASSDMANRPQHF. Here the CDR3 DNA reads TGCGCCAGCAGTGACATGGCTAATCGGCCCCAGCATTTT.

The rearrangement joins TRBV6-6 to TRBJ1-5; D gene uncertain. Germline CDR1 and CDR2: MNHNY and SVGAGI (reference sequence). The CDR3 is made up of 14 amino acids. Between the trimmed V and J ends, which lost 10 bases and 0 bases, there was a span of 13 bases. The DNA of the CDR3 is TGTGCCATCAATTACGCCGGTAGCAATCAGCCCCAGCATTTT. Translating it yields CAINYAGSNQPQHF.

This clonotype was recorded only once. The junction differs from germline at one of its ends, possibly a read error. The V and J genes are TRBV20-1 and TRBJ2-5, with D uncertain. This CDR3 is 13 amino acids long. In germline, CDR1 is DFQATT, CDR2 SNEGSKA (reference sequence). CDR3 sequence (DNA): TGCAGTGCTAGTCATCCTTACCAAAAGACCCAGTACTTC. Amino acids: CSASHPYQKTQYF.

V gene TRBV11-2 combines with J gene TRBJ2-1; weak D call: TRBD2 (6 bases). Trimming shortened V by 3 bases and J by 6 bases, and 21 bases separated the two germline ends. The CDR3 totals 17 residues. The germline gives CDR1 SGHAT, CDR2 FQNNGV. The CDR3 coding sequence is TGTGCCAGCAGCTTTCGGGTGACTAGTGGGATTGTCAATGAGCAGTTCTTC. Its translation is CASSFRVTSGIVNEQFF.

This sequence joins TRBV20-1 and TRBJ2-7; the match to TRBD2 covers 7 bases. Unmatched junction bases numbered 15, after V lost 5 bases and J lost 5 bases. This CDR3 has 15 residues. CDR1 and CDR2 (germline): DFQATT, SNEGSKA (reference sequence). In nucleotides, the CDR3 is TGCAGTGCTCAGAGACATATGACAGCGGGGCACGAGCAGTACTTC. Its protein is CSAQRHMTAGHEQYF.